This T cell receptor beta chain stems from a study of T cell changes during pregnancy in multiple sclerosis. Repertoires were generated with immunoSEQ multiplex PCR, while TCRdb's copy carries only in-frame clones and drops some. The sample records about 40,000 clones, roughly 94% being singletons. Trimming cost V 2 bases and J 2 bases; bases outside gene matches: 5. Germline V gene sequence: CDR1 SGHKS, CDR2 YYEKEE (reference sequence). The CDR3 sequence is 15 residues long. The chain joins TRBV5-5 to TRBJ2-7, with TRBD2 matching over 9 bases. This clonotype was obtained from a female donor with multiple sclerosis, enrolled in a pregnancy study. The sequences come from peripheral blood, collected in the third trimester of pregnancy. In DNA form, the CDR3 reads TGTGCCAGCAGCTTCTCAGCGGGAGGACCCTACGAGCAGTACTTC. Translated, it gives CASSFSAGGPYEQYF.